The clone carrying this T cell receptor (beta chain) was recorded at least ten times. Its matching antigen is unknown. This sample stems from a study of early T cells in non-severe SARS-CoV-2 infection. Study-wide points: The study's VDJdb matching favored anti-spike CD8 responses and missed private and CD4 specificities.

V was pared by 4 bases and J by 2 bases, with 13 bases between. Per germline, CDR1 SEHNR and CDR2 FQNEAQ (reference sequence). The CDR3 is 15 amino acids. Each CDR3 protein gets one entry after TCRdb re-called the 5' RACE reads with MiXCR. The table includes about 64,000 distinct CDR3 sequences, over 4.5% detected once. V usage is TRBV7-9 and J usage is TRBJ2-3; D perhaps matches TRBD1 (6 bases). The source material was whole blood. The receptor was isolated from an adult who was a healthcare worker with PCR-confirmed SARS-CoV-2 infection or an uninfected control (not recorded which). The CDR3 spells CASSSTGSSTDTQYF. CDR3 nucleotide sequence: TGTGCCAGCAGCTCCACAGGGTCCTCCACAGATACGCAGTATTTT.